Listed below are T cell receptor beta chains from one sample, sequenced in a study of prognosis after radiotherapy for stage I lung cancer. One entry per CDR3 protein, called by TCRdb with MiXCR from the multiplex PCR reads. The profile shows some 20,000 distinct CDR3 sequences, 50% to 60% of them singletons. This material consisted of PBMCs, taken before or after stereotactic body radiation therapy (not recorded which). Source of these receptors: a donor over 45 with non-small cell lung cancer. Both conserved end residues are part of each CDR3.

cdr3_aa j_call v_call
CASSGGLWNNEQSF TRBJ2-1 TRBV2
CSVEDGRGRQETQYF TRBJ2-5 TRBV29-1
CASTPGVSTRYYNEQFF TRBJ2-1 TRBV28
CATEDGSGAGELFF TRBJ2-2 TRBV5-1
CASSEAGGGNQPQHF TRBJ1-5 TRBV28
CASRDSGLTDTQYF TRBJ2-3 TRBV12-3/TRBV12-4
CASSEGPAGVPYDQYF TRBJ2-7 TRBV6-2/TRBV6-3
CSARDSGSSYNSPLHF TRBJ1-6 TRBV20-1
CASSEGSGTGVETQYF TRBJ2-5 TRBV6-4
CAISEFPATDVNTIYF TRBJ1-3 TRBV10-3
CASILSGSGTNVLTF TRBJ2-6 TRBV28
CASSHRTAGGSYEQYF TRBJ2-7 TRBV19
CASSRGGPAALEQYF TRBJ2-7 TRBV4-1
CATSSDPPPSDYGYTF TRBJ1-2 TRBV15
CASSLQGLGTDTQYF TRBJ2-3 TRBV6-1
CASRPTGGRLAETQYF TRBJ2-5 TRBV2
CASSLGHGGSTEAFF TRBJ1-1 TRBV5-1
CASSPILGNTEAFF TRBJ1-1 TRBV7-3
CASSRDSNQPQHF TRBJ1-5 TRBV11-2
CASSGGCSGANVLTF TRBJ2-6 TRBV28
CASSLYNANYEQYF TRBJ2-7 TRBV27
CASSLRRSRTDTQYF TRBJ2-3 TRBV11-2
CASNRDSSNYGYTF TRBJ1-2 TRBV2
CASSLLQCSYGYTF TRBJ1-2 TRBV5-1
CASSLSTHRDRNTEAFF TRBJ1-1 TRBV27
CASLLSGANVLTF TRBJ2-6 TRBV7-9
CAIGVTSYNEQFF TRBJ2-1 TRBV10-3
CSVKTDQETQYF TRBJ2-5 TRBV29-1
CASSSHQGVEQFF TRBJ2-1 TRBV12-3/TRBV12-4